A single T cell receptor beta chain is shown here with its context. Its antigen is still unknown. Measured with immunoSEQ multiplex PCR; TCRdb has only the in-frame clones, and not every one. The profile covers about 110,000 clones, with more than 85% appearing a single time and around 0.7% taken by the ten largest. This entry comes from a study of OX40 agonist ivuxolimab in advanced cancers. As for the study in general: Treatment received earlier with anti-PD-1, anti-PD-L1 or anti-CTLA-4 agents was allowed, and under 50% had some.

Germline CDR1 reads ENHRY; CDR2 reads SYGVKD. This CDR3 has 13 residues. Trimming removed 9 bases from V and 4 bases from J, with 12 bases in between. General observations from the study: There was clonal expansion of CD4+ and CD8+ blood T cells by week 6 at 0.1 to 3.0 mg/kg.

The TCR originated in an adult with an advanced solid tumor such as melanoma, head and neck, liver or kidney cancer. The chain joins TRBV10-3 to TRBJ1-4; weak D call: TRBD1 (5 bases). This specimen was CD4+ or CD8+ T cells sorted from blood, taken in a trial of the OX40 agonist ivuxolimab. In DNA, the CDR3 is TGTGCCATAACAGCACAGGTTAATGAAAAACTGTTTTTT. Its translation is CAITAQVNEKLFF.